This T cell receptor beta chain emerged from a study of cytotoxic CD8 clonotypes in ibrutinib-treated CLL. Across the study: Within the patient group, approximately 10 were relapsed/refractory and approximately 16 treatment-naive, and approximately 17 were IGHV unmutated. Overall study results and limits: Public clonotypes were uncommon and contracted or stayed stable on treatment.

With cryopreserved PBMCs as the source, roughly 2 micrograms of genomic DNA went to TCR beta libraries. V lost 4 bases and J lost 5, with 18 bases in between. The germline V gene encodes CDR1 SGHRS and CDR2 YFSETQ. The CDR3 runs to 15 residues. With regard to this clone: What it recognizes is unknown.

A 1 in 200,000 to 1 in 1 million T cell depth was the sequencing target. Measured with immunoSEQ multiplex PCR; TCRdb has only the in-frame clones, and not every one. The data show approximately 200,000 clones, over 55% seen once. The receptor was derived from a human donor with chronic lymphocytic leukemia. The material was PBMCs, obtained after 24 months of ibrutinib treatment. V usage is TRBV5-1 and J usage is TRBJ2-5; weak D call: TRBD2 (5 bases). CDR3 in amino acids: CASSLAGITLETQYF. CDR3 nucleotides: TGCGCCAGCAGCCTGGCCGGGATAACACTTGAGACCCAGTACTTC.